This T cell receptor (beta chain) was recovered during a study of blood T cell repertoires in COVID-19. Study-wide background: The study drew acute and convalescent COVID-19 samples from the United States, Italy and Spain. PBMCs, B-cell-depleted T cells, or T cells were the source of the cDNA or gDNA that made up the material.

V lost 6 bases, J lost 11 bases, and 18 bases lay in between. CDR1 MNHNY and CDR2 SVGAGI come from the germline V gene (reference sequence). The CDR3 spans 13 residues. Per the original methods: Amplification of reference gene primers provided the estimated nucleated cell counts. Method: immunoSEQ multiplex PCR; TCRdb's copy keeps in-frame clones and lacks some. From that table come the V and J calls and clone size; the DNA was used to work out D and trimming. Of 250,000 to 300,000 clones listed, about 86% are singletons. The sequenced sample consisted of peripheral blood. The gene calls are TRBV6-6 and TRBJ2-3; D remains ambiguous. The sequence was collected from a woman aged 55 to 70 with active or convalescent COVID-19. Here the CDR3 reads CASRPSGETGQYF. The CDR3 nucleotides are TGTGCCAGCAGACCAAGTGGAGAGACCGGGCAGTATTTT.